These 29 T cell receptor beta chains originate from one sample sequenced in a study of CD8 T cells in ankylosing spondylitis. Overall study results and limits: Ankylosing spondylitis blood seemed to carry a telltale TCR beta motif made of under ten highly homologous variants.

No antigens are known for them. TCRdb recomputed calls from the 5' RACE reads with MiXCR, one row per CDR3 protein. The table records 450,000 or so distinct CDR3 sequences, more than 25% of them present only once. Sequencing was done on a sample of blood, either unsorted or a sorted T cell fraction (not recorded which). These receptors came from a male donor with ankylosing spondylitis.

This clonotype was observed many times. The gene calls are TRBV20-1 and TRBJ2-5, with no clear D. CDR1 and CDR2 from the germline V gene are DFQATT and SNEGSKA (reference sequence). The CDR3 spans 12 residues. Trimming took off 0 bases at V and 5 bases at J, with 7 bases between the two ends. This CDR3 reads CSARDRRETQYF. CDR3 in DNA: TGCAGTGCTAGAGACCGCCGGGAGACCCAGTACTTC.

This rearrangement joins TRBV3-1 to TRBJ2-1, with 12 bases identical to TRBD1. This CDR3 is built from 15 residues. Germline CDR1 LGHDT, CDR2 YNNKEL (reference sequence). V lost 5 bases to trimming and J lost 10 bases; unmatched junction nucleotides: 9. The CDR3 reads CASSFRDRGPIEQFF. In DNA, the CDR3 is TGTGCCAGCAGCTTCCGGGACAGGGGGCCCATCGAGCAGTTCTTC.

This clonotype appeared a few times. This chain links TRBV3-1 with TRBJ1-1, with D possibly being TRBD1 (6 bases). CDR1 LGHDT and CDR2 YNNKEL come from the germline V gene (reference sequence). The V end was cut by 3 bases, the J end by 5 bases, with 10 bases between. This CDR3 comprises 13 residues. CDR3 sequence (DNA): TGTGCCAGCAGCCACCGGACAGCTACTGAAGCTTTCTTT. Its protein product is CASSHRTATEAFF.

This clonotype occurred a few times. This chain uses TRBV20-1 with TRBJ2-1; TRBD1 agrees at 8 bases. Per the germline V gene, CDR1 is DFQATT and CDR2 is SNEGSKA (reference sequence). V trimming: 5 bases; J trimming: 5 bases; junction bases outside the gene matches: 11. This CDR3 region has 15 residues. The CDR3 sequence: CSAGSGTGLNNEQFF. CDR3 coding DNA: TGCAGTGCTGGCTCCGGGACAGGCCTTAACAATGAGCAGTTCTTC.

The chain links TRBV19 to TRBJ2-3; D unclear. The germline V and J ends were trimmed by 6 bases and 1 base, with 14 bases remaining between them. Germline V gene data show CDR1 as LNHDA and CDR2 as SQIVND (reference sequence). The CDR3 is 15 amino acids. The CDR3 DNA sequence: TGTGCCAGTAGGTACGGTCCGGCGGGCACAGATACGCAGTATTTT. This encodes CASRYGPAGTDTQYF.

This clonotype has at least ten counts. V usage is TRBV20-1 and J usage is TRBJ2-7; 10 bases match TRBD1. Germline V gene lookup returns CDR1 DFQATT and CDR2 SNEGSKA (reference sequence). After removal of 4 bases from V and 3 bases from J, the junction contained 6 bases not matched to a gene. The CDR3 covers 14 residues. The DNA of the CDR3 is TGCAGTGCTATACGGACAGGGGGTTACTACGAGCAGTACTTC. Translation gives CSAIRTGGYYEQYF.

The V and J genes are TRBV11-2 and TRBJ2-7; no clear D gene. CDR1 and CDR2 from the germline V gene are SGHAT and FQNNGV. The CDR3 is 14 residues long. V lost 0 bases, J lost 7 bases, and 13 bases lay in between. CDR3 protein: CASSLDLRAGEQYV. In DNA, the CDR3 is TGTGCCAGCAGCTTAGATCTTCGGGCAGGTGAGCAGTACGTC.

The rearrangement links TRBV12-3 or TRBV12-4 to TRBJ2-7; TRBD2 is a possible D gene (6 bases). This CDR3 is 14 amino acids long. Trimming removed 3 bases at V and 3 bases at J, with 12 bases between. The CDR3 DNA reads as TGTGCCAGCAGTTTTGACCGGGGGAGCTACGAGCAGTACTTC. This sequence encodes CASSFDRGSYEQYF.

This clonotype was observed a handful of times. J is TRBJ2-1 and V is TRBV20-1; TRBD2 might be the D (5 bases). V gave up 3 bases and J gave up 15 bases, with 15 bases separating them. This CDR3 has 11 amino acids. CDR1 is DFQATT, CDR2 SNEGSKA, per germline (reference sequence). CDR3 amino acids: CSARQGDAGFF. CDR3 bases: TGCAGTGCTAGGCAAGGAGATGCGGGGTTCTTC.

The chain employs TRBV20-1 and TRBJ2-5, with 10 bases that match TRBD2. Germline V lookup: CDR1 DFQATT, CDR2 SNEGSKA (reference sequence). Germline trimming cut 4 bases from V and 5 bases from J; bases unmatched to any gene: 7. The CDR3 is made up of 14 amino acids. The CDR3 nucleotides are TGCAGTGCTAAAGCGGGAGGGCCATGGGAGACCCAGTACTTC. Amino acids: CSAKAGGPWETQYF.

The genes are TRBV7-2 and TRBJ2-2; D not resolved. Germline loops: CDR1 SGHTA, CDR2 FQGNSA. There are 17 residues in the CDR3. The ends were cut back, 5 bases at V and 0 bases at J, with 16 bases in the middle. The CDR3 protein is CASSPTEFGTNTGELFF. CDR3 coding DNA: TGTGCCAGCAGCCCCACGGAGTTTGGTACGAACACCGGGGAGCTGTTTTTT.

CDR3 region: CRARGAYGYTF. The CDR3 nucleotides read TGCAGGGCGCGGGGGGCCTATGGCTACACCTTC. This rearrangement joins TRBV20-1 to TRBJ1-2, with D perhaps TRBD1 (6 bases). Germline lookup yields CDR1 DFQATT and CDR2 SNEGSKA (reference sequence). This CDR3 is built from 11 residues.

The V and J genes are TRBV7-6 and TRBJ2-1, with D perhaps assigned TRBD1 or TRBD2 (5 bases each). Per germline, CDR1 SGHVS and CDR2 FNYEAQ. V was cut by 3 bases and J by 8 bases, with 17 bases left in between. There are 15 residues in the CDR3. CDR3 sequence (DNA): TGTGCCAGCAGCTTGATCCGAGGGGTGATTGATGAGCAGTTCTTC. Translating it yields CASSLIRGVIDEQFF.

The rearrangement joins TRBV12-3 or TRBV12-4 to TRBJ2-7; 8 nucleotides align to TRBD1. Trimming took 3 bases from V and 2 from J; bases not matched to a gene: 21. The CDR3 totals 20 residues. CDR3 nucleotides: TGTGCCAGCAGTTTTAGAGGACAGGGTCGCCGACTATATAATCCCTACGAGCAGTACTTC. Its protein is CASSFRGQGRRLYNPYEQYF.

This clonotype showed up just a few times. This chain links TRBV24-1 with TRBJ2-1, with 13 bases lining up with TRBD2. CDR3 length: 16 amino acids. The germline gives CDR1 KGHDR, CDR2 SFDVKD. After removal of 2 bases from V and 9 bases from J, the junction contained 6 bases not matched to a gene. This chain's CDR3 is CATSDSTSGRSSEQFF. CDR3 coding DNA: TGTGCCACCAGTGATTCGACTAGCGGGAGGAGCAGTGAGCAGTTCTTC.

This clonotype was found a few times. The CDR3 region has the DNA TGTGCCAGCAGCCGATCCGCACCTAGCGGGAGCTCCTGGGGGGGCACAGATACGCAGTATTTT. Residues: CASSRSAPSGSSWGGTDTQYF. The rearrangement uses TRBV11-2 and TRBJ2-3; TRBD2 aligns across 10 bases. The CDR3 is 21 residues long. CDR1 is SGHAT, CDR2 FQNNGV, per germline. With 5 bases clipped from V and 1 base from J, the junction kept 21 bases outside the gene matches. Drawing the rest from reference TRBV11-2 and TRBJ2-3, the complete variable domain is EAGVAQSPRYKIIEKRQSVAFWCNPISGHATLYWYQQILGQGPKLLIQFQNNGVVDDSQLPKDRFSAERLKGVDSTLKIQPAKLEDSAVYLCASSRSAPSGSSWGGTDTQYFGPGTRLTVL.

The CDR3 region is CASSLTGKSEQYV. CDR3 nucleotide sequence: TGTGCCAGCAGCTTGACAGGGAAATCCGAGCAGTACGTC. The chain couples TRBV13 to TRBJ2-7; the match to TRBD1 covers 7 bases. The trim removed 3 bases at V and 6 bases at J, leaving 5 bases unmatched. The germline V gene has CDR1 PRHDT and CDR2 FYEKMQ (reference sequence). This CDR3 spans 13 amino acids.

J is TRBJ2-7 and V is TRBV27; 9 bases fit TRBD1. Per the germline V gene, CDR1 is MNHEY and CDR2 is SMNVEV (reference sequence). After removal of 5 bases from V and 5 bases from J, the junction contained 7 bases not matched to a gene. CDR3 length: 14 residues. Written as DNA, the CDR3 is TGTGCCAGCAGTGCCGGGACAGGGAACCACGAGCAGTACTTC. This translates into CASSAGTGNHEQYF.

The chain carries TRBV6-5 and TRBJ2-3; D might be TRBD2 (7 bases). This CDR3 is 16 amino acids long. Germline V gives CDR1 MNHEY, CDR2 SVGAGI. The V end lost 2 bases, the J end lost 5 bases, and 17 bases lay between the germline ends. CDR3: CASSYPSRGGEDTQYF. The CDR3 coding sequence is TGTGCCAGCAGTTACCCCTCGCGAGGGGGGGAAGATACGCAGTATTTT.

The chain has TRBV29-1 and TRBJ2-1, with D uncertain. CDR3 length: 11 residues. The V and J ends lost 8 bases and 7 bases respectively, with 12 bases between them. Germline values: CDR1 SQVTM, CDR2 ANQGSEA. The DNA for the CDR3 is TGCAGCATTGCGCCACAGAATGAGCAGTTCTTC. Protein sequence: CSIAPQNEQFF.

This clonotype was observed a handful of times. The rearrangement links TRBV6-1 to TRBJ1-1; tentative D call: TRBD1 (6 bases). CDR1 and CDR2 (germline): MNHNS, SASEGT. This CDR3 spans 13 amino acids. V lost 7 bases to trimming and J lost 5 bases, with 14 bases between them. This chain's CDR3 is CASTLGGWTEAFF. The CDR3, as DNA: TGTGCCAGCACCTTGGGGGGCTGGACTGAAGCTTTCTTT.

This clonotype has just a few counts. The chain recombines TRBV19 with TRBJ1-2; D remains ambiguous. Trimming removed 6 bases from V and 8 bases from J, with 7 bases in between. Germline assignment: CDR1 LNHDA and CDR2 SQIVND (reference sequence). CDR3 length: 10 amino acids. The CDR3 spells CASRREGYTF. The CDR3 nucleotides read TGTGCCAGTAGGAGAGAGGGCTACACCTTC.

J is TRBJ1-5 and V is TRBV6-1; D ambiguous. This CDR3 contains 13 residues. V was shortened by 10 bases and J by 0 bases, with 10 bases between the two germline ends. Germline V gene lookup returns CDR1 MNHNS and CDR2 SASEGT. CDR3: CATMGNSNQPQHF. The CDR3 bases are TGTGCCACAATGGGAAATAGCAATCAGCCCCAGCATTTT.

The V and J genes are TRBV5-1 and TRBJ2-1, with D unclear. The CDR3 runs to 14 residues. Trimming pared 4 bases from V and 4 bases from J, leaving 12 bases between. Looked up from germline, CDR1 is SGHRS and CDR2 is YFSETQ. The CDR3 sequence is CASSPGPPYNEQFF. CDR3 in DNA: TGCGCCAGCAGCCCCGGCCCACCATACAATGAGCAGTTCTTC.

This clonotype was seen only a few times. The gene calls are TRBV5-1 and TRBJ2-2; TRBD1 might be the D (6 bases). The CDR3 is 15 amino acids. V was trimmed by 1 base and J by 7 bases, leaving 14 bases between them. Germline V gene sequence: CDR1 SGHRS, CDR2 YFSETQ. This chain's CDR3 is CASSLLAGEVGELFF. DNA for the CDR3: TGCGCCAGCAGCTTGTTAGCAGGGGAAGTCGGGGAGCTGTTTTTT.

The chain links TRBV20-1 to TRBJ1-6, with 7 bases aligning to TRBD1. The CDR3 runs to 15 residues. Per germline, CDR1 DFQATT and CDR2 SNEGSKA (reference sequence). The J segment lost 6 bases and the V segment lost 0 bases, leaving 5 bases of the junction unmatched. CDR3 in amino acids: CSAREVRGTNSPLHF. CDR3 in DNA: TGCAGTGCTAGAGAGGTCAGGGGGACTAATTCACCCCTCCACTTT.

The sample holds a few counts of this clonotype. The gene calls are TRBV7-9 and TRBJ2-5, with 7 bases identical to TRBD1. From germline, CDR1 is SEHNR and CDR2 FQNEAQ (reference sequence). J lost 5 bases, V lost 5 bases, and 8 bases had no gene match. The CDR3 runs to 14 residues. For the CDR3, the DNA is TGTGCCAGCAGCCCAGACAGGGCGTGGGAGACCCAGTACTTC. Its protein is CASSPDRAWETQYF.

The chain carries TRBV5-1 and TRBJ2-3, with TRBD2 identical over 14 bases. The CDR3 has 19 amino acids. The germline gives CDR1 SGHRS, CDR2 YFSETQ. The trim removed 4 bases at V and 3 bases at J, leaving 13 bases unmatched. The CDR3: CASSIGTSGSRGGTDTQYF. Here the CDR3 DNA reads TGCGCCAGCAGCATCGGGACTAGCGGGAGTCGGGGGGGAACAGATACGCAGTATTTT.

V is TRBV3-1 and J is TRBJ2-1; D is uncertain. In germline, CDR1 is LGHDT, CDR2 YNNKEL (reference sequence). The CDR3 runs 13 residues. Trimming shortened V by 4 bases and J by 5 bases, and 9 bases separated the two germline ends. In DNA form, the CDR3 reads TGTGCCAGCAGCCCCCGGATCGACAATGAGCAGTTCTTC. It encodes CASSPRIDNEQFF.